This TCR beta chain appears in the sequencing data of a study of T cells in Graves' hyperthyroidism and ophthalmopathy. It was RNA transcripts that yielded the amplified TCR beta CDR3 regions. The HTBI primer set was used in a first-round RT-PCR of the TCR CDR3. TCRdb re-called the multiplex PCR reads through MiXCR, storing one row per CDR3 protein. The sample holds about 560,000 distinct CDR3 sequences, roughly 17% seen once. Germline loops: CDR1 LGHNT, CDR2 FRNRAP. This CDR3 region has 16 residues. Trimming shortened V by 3 bases and J by 5 bases, and 19 bases separated the two germline ends. This clonotype turned up a few times.

What was sequenced was blood. This TCR came from a woman between 18 and 29 years old with Graves' hyperthyroidism. The chain uses TRBV12-5 and TRBJ2-5; D possibly matches TRBD1 or TRBD2 (5 bases each). CDR3: CASGFLLWGTGETQYF. The CDR3 DNA reads as TGTGCTAGTGGTTTCCTACTTTGGGGGACCGGGGAGACCCAGTACTTC.